This record looks at one T cell receptor beta chain sequence and its context. Data came from immunoSEQ multiplex PCR; TCRdb stores just in-frame clones and leaves some out. This sample carries about 73,000 clones, 75% to 80% of them seen once, and the ten largest clones take under 2.5%. The data belong to a study of blood T cell repertoires in COVID-19. The length of the CDR3 is 16 residues. Germline V lookup: CDR1 SGHRS, CDR2 YFSETQ. With 1 base removed from V and 5 bases from J, the gap between germline ends came to 15 bases. The specimen sequenced was peripheral blood. The origin of this receptor is a man between 65 and 85 years old with COVID-19, enrolled during active disease. The chain couples TRBV5-1 to TRBJ2-2, with D perhaps TRBD2 (5 bases). For the CDR3, the DNA is TGCGCCAGCAGCTTGTCTGGGAGAGTTGGGACCGGGGAGCTGTTTTTT. It specifies CASSLSGRVGTGELFF.